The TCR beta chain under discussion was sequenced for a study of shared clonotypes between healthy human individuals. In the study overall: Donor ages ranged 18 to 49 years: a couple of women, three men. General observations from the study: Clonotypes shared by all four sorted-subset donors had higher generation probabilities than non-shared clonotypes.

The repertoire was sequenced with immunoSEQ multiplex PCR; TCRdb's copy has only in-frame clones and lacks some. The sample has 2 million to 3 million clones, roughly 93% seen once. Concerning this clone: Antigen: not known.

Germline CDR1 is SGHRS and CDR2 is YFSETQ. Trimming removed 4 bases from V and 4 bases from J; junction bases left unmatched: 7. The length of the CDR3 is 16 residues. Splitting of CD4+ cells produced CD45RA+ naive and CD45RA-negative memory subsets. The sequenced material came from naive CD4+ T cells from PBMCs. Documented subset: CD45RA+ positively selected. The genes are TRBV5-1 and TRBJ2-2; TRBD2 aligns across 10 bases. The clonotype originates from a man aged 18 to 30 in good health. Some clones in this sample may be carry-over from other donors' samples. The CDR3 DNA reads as TGCGCCAGCAGCCCCGGAGCGGGAGGGCCCACCGGGGAGCTGTTTTTT. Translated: CASSPGAGGPTGELFF.